This T cell receptor beta chain is from a study of T-cell memory formation after mild COVID-19. Study-wide results and caveats: Whereas later expanders leaned CD4+, clones contracting day 15 to 85 showed a balanced CD4/CD8 makeup.

As regards this clonotype: Its antigen is as yet unknown.

Sample barcodes and UMIs were carried by the TCR alpha and TCR beta cDNA libraries that 5'RACE generated with constant-segment primers. A single record per CDR3 protein comes from TCRdb applying MiXCR to the 5' RACE reads. The top ten hold under 15% of the sample, which has 410,000 or so distinct CDR3 sequences, 20% to 30% seen once. Germline CDR1 is SGHNT and CDR2 is YYREEE (reference sequence). This CDR3 is built from 13 residues. The V end lost 0 bases, the J end lost 4 bases, and 7 bases lay between the germline ends. The chain combines TRBV5-4 with TRBJ1-2, with D unresolved. This TCR came from an adult woman who had mild COVID-19 (a few samples of this study predate the infection). Cell type and time point are not known. The sequenced sample consisted of PBMCs or a T cell subset sorted from them (not recorded which). This chain's CDR3 is CASSLVASYGYTF. The CDR3 nucleotides read TGTGCCAGCAGCTTGGTGGCCTCCTATGGCTACACCTTC.